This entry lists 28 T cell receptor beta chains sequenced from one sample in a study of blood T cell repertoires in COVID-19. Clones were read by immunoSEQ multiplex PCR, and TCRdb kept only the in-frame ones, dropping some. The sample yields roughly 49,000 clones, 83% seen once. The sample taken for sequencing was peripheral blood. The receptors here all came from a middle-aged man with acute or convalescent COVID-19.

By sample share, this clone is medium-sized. CDR3 nucleotides: TGTGCCAGCAGCTTGGACAGGATAGGGACAGATACGCAGTATTTT. This translates into CASSLDRIGTDTQYF. The chain recombines TRBV5-6 with TRBJ2-3; weak D call: TRBD1 (5 bases). V lost 0 bases to trimming and J lost 3 bases, with 11 bases between them. Germline-derived CDR1 and CDR2 are SGHDT and YYEEEE. The CDR3 consists of 15 residues.

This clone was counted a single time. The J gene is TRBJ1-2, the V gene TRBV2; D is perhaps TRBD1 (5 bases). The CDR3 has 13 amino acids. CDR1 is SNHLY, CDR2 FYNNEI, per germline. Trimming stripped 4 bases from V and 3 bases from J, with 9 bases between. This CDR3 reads CASSGGEYYGYTF. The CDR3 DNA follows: TGTGCCAGCAGTGGGGGGGAGTACTATGGCTACACCTTC.

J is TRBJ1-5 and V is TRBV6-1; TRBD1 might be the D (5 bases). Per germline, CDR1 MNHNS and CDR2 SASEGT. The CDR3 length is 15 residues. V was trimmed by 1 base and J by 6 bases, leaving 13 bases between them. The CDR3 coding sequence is TGTGCCAGCAGTGAAGTGGGGGGGTTTTCTCAGCCCCAGCATTTT. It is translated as CASSEVGGFSQPQHF.

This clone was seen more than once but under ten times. CDR3 sequence (DNA): TGTGCCTCGCGTCGGGCGGACAATGTAGACACTGAAGCTTTCTTT. Translating it yields CASRRADNVDTEAFF. The chain is built from TRBV6-6 and TRBJ1-1, with D possibly matching TRBD1 (5 bases). Trimming left V 11 bases short and J 3 bases short, with 22 bases between. The CDR3 contains 15 residues. Germline V gene data show CDR1 as MNHNY and CDR2 as SVGAGI (reference sequence).

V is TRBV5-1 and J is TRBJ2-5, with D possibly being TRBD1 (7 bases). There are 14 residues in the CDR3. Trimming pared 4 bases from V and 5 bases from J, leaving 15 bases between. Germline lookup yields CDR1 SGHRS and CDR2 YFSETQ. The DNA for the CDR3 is TGCGCCAGCAGCGGAGGGGGCTTTAAGGAGACCCAGTACTTC. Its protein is CASSGGGFKETQYF.

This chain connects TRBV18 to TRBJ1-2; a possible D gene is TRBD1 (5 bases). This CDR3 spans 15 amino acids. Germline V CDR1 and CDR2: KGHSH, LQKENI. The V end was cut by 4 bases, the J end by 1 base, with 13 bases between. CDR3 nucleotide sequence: TGTGCCAGCTCACTAAAAAAACAGGTTAACTATGGCTACACCTTC. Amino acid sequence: CASSLKKQVNYGYTF.

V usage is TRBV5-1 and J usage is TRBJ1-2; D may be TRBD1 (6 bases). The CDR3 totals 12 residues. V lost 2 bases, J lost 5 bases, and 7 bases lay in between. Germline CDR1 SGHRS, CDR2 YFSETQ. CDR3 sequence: CASSLTGYGYTF. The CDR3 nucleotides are TGCGCCAGCAGCTTAACAGGGTATGGCTACACCTTC.

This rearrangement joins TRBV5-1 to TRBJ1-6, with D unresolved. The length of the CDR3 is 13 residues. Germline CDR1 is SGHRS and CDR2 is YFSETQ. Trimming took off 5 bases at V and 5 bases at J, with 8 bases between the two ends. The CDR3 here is CASRVQNNSPLHF. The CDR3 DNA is TGCGCCAGCAGGGTCCAGAATAATTCACCCCTCCACTTT. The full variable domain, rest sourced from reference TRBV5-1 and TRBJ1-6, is KAGVTQTPRYLIKTRGQQVTLSCSPISGHRSVSWYQQTPGQGLQFLFEYFSETQRNKGNFPGRFSGRQFSNSRSEMNVSTLELGDSALYLCASRVQNNSPLHFGNGTRLTVT.

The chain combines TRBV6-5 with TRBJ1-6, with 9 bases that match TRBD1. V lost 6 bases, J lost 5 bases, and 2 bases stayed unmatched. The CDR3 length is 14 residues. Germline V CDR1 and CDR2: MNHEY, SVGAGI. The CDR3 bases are TGTGCCAGCAGCAACAGGGGGCATAATTCACCCCTCCACTTT. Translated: CASSNRGHNSPLHF.

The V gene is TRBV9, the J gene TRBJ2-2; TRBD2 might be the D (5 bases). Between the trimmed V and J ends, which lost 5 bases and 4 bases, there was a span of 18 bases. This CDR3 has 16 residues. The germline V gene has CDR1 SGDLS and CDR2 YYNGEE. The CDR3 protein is CASRAFEGGGTGELFF. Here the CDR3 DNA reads TGTGCCAGCAGAGCCTTCGAGGGCGGAGGCACCGGGGAGCTGTTTTTT. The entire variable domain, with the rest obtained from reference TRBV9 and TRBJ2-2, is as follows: DSGVTQTPKHLITATGQRVTLRCSPRSGDLSVYWYQQSLDQGLQFLIQYYNGEERAKGNILERFSAQQFPDLHSELNLSSLELGDSALYFCASRAFEGGGTGELFFGEGSRLTVL.

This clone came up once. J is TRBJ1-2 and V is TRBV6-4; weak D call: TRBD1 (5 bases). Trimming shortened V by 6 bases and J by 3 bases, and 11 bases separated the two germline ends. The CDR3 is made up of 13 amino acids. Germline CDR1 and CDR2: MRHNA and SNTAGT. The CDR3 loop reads CASSVGTDYGYTF. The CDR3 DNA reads TGTGCCAGCAGCGTTGGGACTGACTATGGCTACACCTTC.

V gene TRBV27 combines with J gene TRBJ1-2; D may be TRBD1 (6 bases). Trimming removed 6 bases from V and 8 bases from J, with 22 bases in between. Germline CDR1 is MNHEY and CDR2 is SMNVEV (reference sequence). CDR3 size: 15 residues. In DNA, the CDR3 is TGTGCCAGCAGAAATCAGGGGATTAGAGGATACGGCTACACCTTC. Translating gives CASRNQGIRGYGYTF.

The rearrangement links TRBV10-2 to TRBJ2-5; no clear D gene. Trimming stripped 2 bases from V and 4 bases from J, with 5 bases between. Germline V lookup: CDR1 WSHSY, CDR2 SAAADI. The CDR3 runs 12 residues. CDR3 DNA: TGCGCCAGCAGTGAGGTCGGAGAGACCCAGTACTTC. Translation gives CASSEVGETQYF.

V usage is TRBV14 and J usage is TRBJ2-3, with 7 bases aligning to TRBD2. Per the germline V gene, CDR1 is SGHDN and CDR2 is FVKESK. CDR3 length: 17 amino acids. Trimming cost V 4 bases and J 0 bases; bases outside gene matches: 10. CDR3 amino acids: CASSPWETGGSTDTQYF. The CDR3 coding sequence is TGTGCCAGCAGCCCATGGGAAACGGGAGGTAGCACAGATACGCAGTATTTT.

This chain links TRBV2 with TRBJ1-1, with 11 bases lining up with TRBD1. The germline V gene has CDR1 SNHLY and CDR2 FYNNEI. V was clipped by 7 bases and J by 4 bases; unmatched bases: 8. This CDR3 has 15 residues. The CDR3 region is CASTTRGQGATEAFF. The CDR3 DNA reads TGTGCCAGCACCACAAGAGGACAGGGGGCCACTGAAGCTTTCTTT.

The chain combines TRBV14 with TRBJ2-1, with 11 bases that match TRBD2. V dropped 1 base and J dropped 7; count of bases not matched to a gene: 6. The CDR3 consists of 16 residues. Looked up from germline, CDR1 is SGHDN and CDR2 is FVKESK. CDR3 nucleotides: TGTGCCAGCAGCCAAGGAACTAGCGGGGGCCAGAATGAGCAGTTCTTC. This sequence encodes CASSQGTSGGQNEQFF.

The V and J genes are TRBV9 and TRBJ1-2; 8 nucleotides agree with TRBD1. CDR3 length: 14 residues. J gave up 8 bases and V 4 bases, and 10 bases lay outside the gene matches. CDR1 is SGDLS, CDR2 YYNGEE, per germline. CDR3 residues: CASSIHQGANGYTF. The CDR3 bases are TGTGCCAGCAGCATCCACCAGGGGGCAAACGGCTACACCTTC.

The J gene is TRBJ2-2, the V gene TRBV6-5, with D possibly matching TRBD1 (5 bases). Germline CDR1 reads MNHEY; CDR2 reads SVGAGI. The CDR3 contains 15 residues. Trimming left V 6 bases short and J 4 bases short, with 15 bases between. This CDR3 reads CASRKGAESTGELFF. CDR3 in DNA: TGTGCCAGCAGGAAAGGGGCCGAGAGCACCGGGGAGCTGTTTTTT.

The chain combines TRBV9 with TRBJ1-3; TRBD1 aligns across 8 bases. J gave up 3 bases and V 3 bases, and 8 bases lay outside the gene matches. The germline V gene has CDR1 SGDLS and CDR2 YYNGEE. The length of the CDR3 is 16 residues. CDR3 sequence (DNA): TGTGCCAGCAGCGCCCACCAGGGGGCATATGGAAACACCATATATTTT. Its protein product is CASSAHQGAYGNTIYF.

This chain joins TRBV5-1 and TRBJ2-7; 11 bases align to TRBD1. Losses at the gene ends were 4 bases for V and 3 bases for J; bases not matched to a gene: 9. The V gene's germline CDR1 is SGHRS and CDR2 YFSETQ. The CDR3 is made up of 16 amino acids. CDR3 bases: TGCGCCAGCAGCAAAGGCGGACAGGGGGCCATCTACGAGCAGTACGTC. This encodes CASSKGGQGAIYEQYV.

The chain's CDR3 is CASSGPGNGGYTF. The CDR3 DNA reads TGTGCCAGCAGCGGGCCAGGTAATGGCGGCTACACCTTC. V is TRBV7-2 and J is TRBJ1-2; D is ambiguous. The CDR3 covers 13 residues. CDR1 SGHTA and CDR2 FQGNSA come from the germline V gene. V dropped 5 bases and J dropped 8 bases, with 15 bases sitting between them.

CDR3 amino acids: CASSPEGGELFF. The CDR3 DNA sequence: TGTGCCAGCTCACCAGAGGGCGGGGAGCTGTTTTTT. The chain joins TRBV18 to TRBJ2-2; TRBD2 might be the D (5 bases). From germline, CDR1 is KGHSH and CDR2 LQKENI. CDR3 size: 12 residues. V lost 2 bases and J lost 7, with 5 bases in between.

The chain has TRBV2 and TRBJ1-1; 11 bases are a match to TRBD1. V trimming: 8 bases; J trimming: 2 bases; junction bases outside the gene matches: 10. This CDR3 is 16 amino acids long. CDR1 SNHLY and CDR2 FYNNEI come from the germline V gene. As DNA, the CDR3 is TGTGCCAGCCGAGGAGGACAGGGGGCTTTTAACACTGAAGCTTTCTTT. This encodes CASRGGQGAFNTEAFF.

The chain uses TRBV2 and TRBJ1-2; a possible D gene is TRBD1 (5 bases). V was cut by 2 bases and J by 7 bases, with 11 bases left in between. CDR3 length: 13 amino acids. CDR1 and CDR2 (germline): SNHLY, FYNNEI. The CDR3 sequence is CASSESQGSGYTF. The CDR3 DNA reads TGTGCCAGCAGTGAATCTCAGGGTTCTGGCTACACCTTC.

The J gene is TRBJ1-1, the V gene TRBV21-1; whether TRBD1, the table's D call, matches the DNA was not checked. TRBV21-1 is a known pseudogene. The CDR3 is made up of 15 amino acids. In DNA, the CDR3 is TGTGCCAGCAGCTACCGGGGACAGATGAACACTGAAGCTTTCTTT. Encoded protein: CASSYRGQMNTEAFF.

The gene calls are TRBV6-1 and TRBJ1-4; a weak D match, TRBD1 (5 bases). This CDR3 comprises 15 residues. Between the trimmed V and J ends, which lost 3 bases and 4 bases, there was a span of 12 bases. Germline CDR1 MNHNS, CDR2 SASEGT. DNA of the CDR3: TGTGCCAGCAGTGACAGGAGGGGCTTTAATGAAAAACTGTTTTTT. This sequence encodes CASSDRRGFNEKLFF.

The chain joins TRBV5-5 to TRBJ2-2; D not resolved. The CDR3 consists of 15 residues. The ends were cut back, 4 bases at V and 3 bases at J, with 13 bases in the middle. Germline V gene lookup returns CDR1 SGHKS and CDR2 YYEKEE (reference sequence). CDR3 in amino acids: CASSPDTRDTGELFF. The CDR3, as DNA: TGTGCCAGCAGCCCCGATACCCGGGACACCGGGGAGCTGTTTTTT.

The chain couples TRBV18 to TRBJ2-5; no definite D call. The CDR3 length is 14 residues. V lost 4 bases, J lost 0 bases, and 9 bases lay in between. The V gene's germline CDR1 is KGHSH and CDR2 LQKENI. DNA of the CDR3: TGTGCCAGCTCACTTTCGGTCAACCAAGAGACCCAGTACTTC. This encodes CASSLSVNQETQYF.